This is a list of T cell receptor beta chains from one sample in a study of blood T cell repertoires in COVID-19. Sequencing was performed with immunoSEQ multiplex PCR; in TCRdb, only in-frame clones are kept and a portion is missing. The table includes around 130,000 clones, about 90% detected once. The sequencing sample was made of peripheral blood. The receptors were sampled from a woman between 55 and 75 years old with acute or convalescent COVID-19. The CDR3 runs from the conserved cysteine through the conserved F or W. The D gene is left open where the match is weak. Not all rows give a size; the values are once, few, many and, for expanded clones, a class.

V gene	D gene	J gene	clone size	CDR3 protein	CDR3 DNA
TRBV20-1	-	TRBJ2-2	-	CSASGGLADTGELFF	TGCAGTGCTAGTGGGGGGCTAGCGGACACCGGGGAGCTGTTTTTT
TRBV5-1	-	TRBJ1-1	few	CASSLLGGQNTEAFF	TGCGCCAGCAGCTTGCTGGGGGGGCAGAACACTGAAGCTTTCTTT
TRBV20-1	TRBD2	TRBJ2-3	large	CSASRLAGGYTDTQYF	TGCAGTGCTAGTCGACTAGCGGGGGGGTACACAGATACGCAGTATTTT
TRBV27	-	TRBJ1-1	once	CASGFAGTEAFF	TGTGCCAGCGGCTTCGCAGGCACTGAAGCTTTCTTT
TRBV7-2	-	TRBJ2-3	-	CASSLAGLGTDTQYF	TGTGCCAGCAGCTTGGCAGGTTTGGGCACAGATACGCAGTATTTT
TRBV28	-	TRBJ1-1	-	CASSNRDTEAFF	TGTGCCAGCAGTAACAGGGACACTGAAGCTTTCTTT
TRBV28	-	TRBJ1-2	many	CASNPRLVSPYGYTF	TGTGCCAGCAACCCCCGACTCGTATCCCCCTATGGCTACACCTTC
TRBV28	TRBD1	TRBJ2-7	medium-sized	CASSSPKAGGPYEQYF	TGTGCCAGCAGTTCCCCTAAGGCAGGGGGACCCTACGAGCAGTACTTC
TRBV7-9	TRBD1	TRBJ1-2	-	CASSFGQGAEGYTF	TGTGCCAGCAGCTTCGGACAGGGGGCGGAAGGCTACACCTTC
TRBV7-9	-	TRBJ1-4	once	CASSFGRAGEKLFF	TGTGCCAGCAGCTTTGGCAGGGCGGGGGAAAAACTGTTTTTT
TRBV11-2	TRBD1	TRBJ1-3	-	CASSFRGAGNTIYF	TGTGCCAGCAGCTTCAGGGGGGCTGGAAACACCATATATTTT
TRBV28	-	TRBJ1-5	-	CASSLLAGATSNQPQHF	TGTGCCAGCAGTTTATTGGCAGGGGCGACGAGCAATCAGCCCCAGCATTTT
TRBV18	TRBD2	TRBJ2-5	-	CASSPNQAGKRETQYF	TGTGCCAGCTCACCCAACCAAGCGGGAAAGCGAGAGACCCAGTACTTC
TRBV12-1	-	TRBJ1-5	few	CASSFRTGDGQPQHF	TGTGCCAGCAGCTTTAGGACAGGGGATGGTCAGCCCCAGCATTTT
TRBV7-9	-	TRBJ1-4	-	CASSRSTGLSEKLFF	TGTGCCAGCAGCCGCTCTACAGGGTTGAGCGAAAAACTGTTTTTT
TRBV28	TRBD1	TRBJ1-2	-	CASRASGGNYGYTF	TGTGCCAGCAGAGCTTCAGGGGGGAACTATGGCTACACCTTC
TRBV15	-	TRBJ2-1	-	CATSRDLTINEQFF	TGTGCCACCAGCAGAGACCTGACAATCAATGAGCAGTTCTTC
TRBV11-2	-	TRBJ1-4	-	CASSLSRVRPTNEKLFF	TGTGCCAGCAGCTTATCCCGGGTCCGACCAACTAATGAAAAACTGTTTTTT
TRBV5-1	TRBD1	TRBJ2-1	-	CASSSPTGYEQFF	TGCGCCAGCAGCTCCCCGACAGGGTACGAGCAGTTCTTC
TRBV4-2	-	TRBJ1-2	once	CASSQADRMDTLGYGYTF	TGTGCCAGCAGCCAAGCTGATCGGATGGACACCCTTGGCTATGGCTACACCTTC
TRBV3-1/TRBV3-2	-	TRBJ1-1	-	CASSRSTGYTEAFF	TGTGCCAGCAGCCGTTCAACAGGCTACACTGAAGCTTTCTTT
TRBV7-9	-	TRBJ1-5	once	CASSLGQNQPQHF	TGTGCCAGCAGCTTGGGGCAGAATCAGCCCCAGCATTTT
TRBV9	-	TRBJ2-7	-	CASSVSPDNEQYF	TGTGCCAGCAGCGTAAGTCCGGACAACGAGCAGTACTTC
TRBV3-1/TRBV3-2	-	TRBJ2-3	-	CASSQGPRVTDTQYF	TGTGCCAGCAGCCAAGGACCCAGGGTCACAGATACGCAGTATTTT
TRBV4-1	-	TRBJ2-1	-	CASTFWGVGAGSDEQFF	TGCGCCAGCACCTTTTGGGGGGTGGGAGCTGGTTCTGATGAGCAGTTCTTC
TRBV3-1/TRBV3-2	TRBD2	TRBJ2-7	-	CASSQGLAGASEQYF	TGTGCCAGCAGCCAAGGTCTAGCGGGAGCGAGCGAGCAGTACTTC
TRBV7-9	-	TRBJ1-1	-	CASSLNQGYTEAFF	TGTGCCAGCAGCCTAAACCAGGGGTACACTGAAGCTTTCTTT
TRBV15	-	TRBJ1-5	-	CATGREGNQPQHF	TGTGCCACCGGACGGGAAGGCAATCAGCCCCAGCATTTT
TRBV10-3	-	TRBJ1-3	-	CAISESGQRSGNTIYF	TGTGCCATCAGTGAGTCAGGCCAGCGCTCTGGAAACACCATATATTTT
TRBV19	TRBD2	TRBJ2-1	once	CASSIGLVVNEQFF	TGTGCCAGTAGTATTGGACTAGTCGTAAATGAGCAGTTCTTC
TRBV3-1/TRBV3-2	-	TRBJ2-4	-	CASSQTRGPGAKNIQYF	TGTGCCAGCAGCCAAACGCGGGGACCGGGAGCCAAAAACATTCAGTACTTC
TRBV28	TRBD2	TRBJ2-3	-	CASSLAGTSGWIDTQYF	TGTGCCAGCAGTTTAGCCGGGACTAGCGGGTGGATAGATACGCAGTATTTT
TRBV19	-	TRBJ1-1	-	CASSHWAGTEAFF	TGTGCCAGTAGTCACTGGGCCGGCACTGAAGCTTTCTTT
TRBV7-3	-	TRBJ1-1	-	CASSKQGPNTEAFF	TGTGCCAGCAGTAAACAGGGACCGAACACTGAAGCTTTCTTT
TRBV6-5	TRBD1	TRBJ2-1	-	CASTGTGAYNEQFF	TGTGCCAGCACGGGGACAGGGGCCTACAATGAGCAGTTCTTC
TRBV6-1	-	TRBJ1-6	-	CASSEVTGNNSPLHF	TGTGCCAGCAGTGAAGTGACGGGGAATAATTCACCCCTCCACTTT
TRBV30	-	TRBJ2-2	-	CAWTSNTGELFF	TGTGCCTGGACTAGTAACACCGGGGAGCTGTTTTTT
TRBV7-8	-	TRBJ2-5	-	CASSANLIRETQYF	TGTGCCAGCAGCGCTAACTTAATTCGAGAGACCCAGTACTTC
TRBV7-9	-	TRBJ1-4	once	CASSLLQGESEKLFF	TGTGCCAGCAGCTTATTACAGGGAGAATCTGAAAAACTGTTTTTT
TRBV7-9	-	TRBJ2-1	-	CASSTRSSDEQFF	TGTGCCAGCAGCACCCGATCCAGCGATGAGCAGTTCTTC
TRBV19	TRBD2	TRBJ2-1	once	CASSTPSGRANEQFF	TGTGCCAGTAGTACCCCTAGCGGGAGGGCCAACGAGCAGTTCTTC
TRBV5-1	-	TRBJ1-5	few	CASRWDNNQPQHF	TGCGCCAGCAGGTGGGACAACAATCAGCCCCAGCATTTT
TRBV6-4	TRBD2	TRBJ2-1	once	CASSEAAGGAGGYNEQFF	TGTGCCAGCAGTGAAGCTGCCGGAGGAGCGGGAGGGTACAATGAGCAGTTCTTC
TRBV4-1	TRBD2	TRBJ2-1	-	CASSPIPSGIYNEQFF	TGCGCCAGCAGTCCGATCCCTAGCGGGATTTACAATGAGCAGTTCTTC
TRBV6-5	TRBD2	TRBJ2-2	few	CASTQAGGNTGELFF	TGTGCCAGCACACAAGCGGGAGGGAACACCGGGGAGCTGTTTTTT
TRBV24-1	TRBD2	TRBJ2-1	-	CATSDNAGTSFNEQFF	TGTGCCACCAGTGATAACGCCGGGACTAGCTTCAATGAGCAGTTCTTC
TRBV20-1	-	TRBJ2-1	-	CSASVDTNNEQFF	TGCAGTGCTAGTGTGGACACTAACAATGAGCAGTTCTTC
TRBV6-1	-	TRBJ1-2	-	CASSEDGYDSGSYGYTF	TGTGCCAGCAGTGAAGACGGCTATGACAGTGGCTCGTATGGCTACACCTTC
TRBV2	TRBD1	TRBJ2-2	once	CATFRDRNTGELFF	TGTGCCACCTTCCGGGACAGAAACACCGGGGAGCTGTTTTTT
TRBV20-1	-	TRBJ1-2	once	CSASRRSYGYTF	TGCAGTGCTAGTCGCCGGTCCTATGGCTACACCTTC
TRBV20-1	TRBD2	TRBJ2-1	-	CSASGGAGGGYNEQFF	TGCAGTGCTAGTGGGGGAGCGGGAGGGGGCTACAATGAGCAGTTCTTC
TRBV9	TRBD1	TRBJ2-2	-	CASSPRQGWNTGELFF	TGTGCCAGCAGCCCAAGACAGGGATGGAACACCGGGGAGCTGTTTTTT
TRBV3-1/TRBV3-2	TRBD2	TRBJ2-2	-	CASSQAGAGESGELFF	TGTGCCAGCAGCCAGGCTGGAGCGGGAGAGTCCGGGGAGCTGTTTTTT
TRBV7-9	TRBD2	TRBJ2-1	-	CASSLGLAGSNEQFF	TGTGCCAGCAGCTTGGGACTAGCGGGTTCCAATGAGCAGTTCTTC